The table lists the clone carrying this T cell receptor (beta chain) with many counts. Its antigen is unknown. The germline V gene encodes CDR1 MNHEY and CDR2 SVGEGT. The V segment lost 5 bases and the J segment 0 bases; nucleotides outside the gene matches: 12. The CDR3 has 19 residues. The data belong to a study of CD8 T cells in ankylosing spondylitis. Study results and limitations: Disease-linked clones were reportedly significantly enriched in matched ankylosing spondylitis synovial fluid. There were earlier reports of some motif variants in reactive arthritis synovial fluid and blood. CD8+ by phenotype, disease-linked clones were relatively rare in peripheral blood. A TCR beta motif made of about 8 highly homologous variants seemed typical of ankylosing spondylitis blood.

From the 5' RACE reads, TCRdb called clonotypes with MiXCR, one entry per CDR3 protein. Of around 490,000 distinct CDR3 sequences listed, approximately 5.3% are singletons. Sequenced sample: blood, either unsorted or a sorted T cell fraction (not recorded which). This TCR came from a male donor with ankylosing spondylitis. The chain employs TRBV6-2 or TRBV6-3 and TRBJ2-3, with 12 bases that match TRBD2. The CDR3 loop is CASSRRTSGVGTSTDTQYF. The CDR3, as DNA: TGTGCCAGCAGTCGACGGACTAGCGGGGTCGGGACTAGCACAGATACGCAGTATTTT.